This section outlines one T cell receptor beta chain sequence together with its context. Its antigen is unidentified. This may arise from a read error, as a much more abundant clone is one base away. The sample belongs to a study of T-cell reconstitution after alpha-beta-depleted transplantation in children. CDR1 DFQATT and CDR2 SNEGSKA come from the germline V gene (reference sequence). There are 14 residues in the CDR3. For TCRbeta, the library was prepared with unique molecular identifiers. TCRdb reanalysed the PCR reads using MiXCR and keeps one entry per CDR3 protein. The sample has about 160,000 distinct CDR3 sequences, 11% seen once. Study findings and constraints: T-cell counts and diversity at one year post-transplant came mainly from newly produced T cells. Reported findings indicate that, about two months after transplant, alpha-beta T cells came from several hundred expanded clones, which were derived from non-depleted graft cells. After transplant, high TCRbeta diversity at day 60 in some patients arose from surviving recipient T cells and thymic progenitors.

Source: PBMCs, taken before TCRalphabeta/CD19-depleted stem cell transplant. The clonotype originates from a boy aged 2 to 10 with acute myeloid leukemia, due to receive a stem cell transplant. V and J are TRBV20-1 and TRBJ2-5; possible D gene TRBD1, 8 bases. The CDR3 loop reads CSAKERDRPETHYF. The CDR3 nucleotides read TGCAGTGCCAAGGAGCGGGACAGGCCCGAGACCCATTACTTC.